This TCR beta chain comes out of a study of OX40 agonist ivuxolimab in advanced cancers. Overall study context: Ivuxolimab, an agonistic anti-OX40 (CD134) antibody, was given to patients. A diagnosis of hepatocellular carcinoma, melanoma, renal cell or head and neck cancer was present in dose-escalation patients. Findings and caveats of the study: Both blood CD4+ and CD8+ T cells showed clonal growth by week 6 at 0.1 to 3.0 mg/kg. Compared with CD4+, CD8+ T cells on average had more expanded clones.

V was pared by 0 bases and J by 6 bases, with 6 bases of the junction left unmatched. The CDR3 contains 15 residues. Germline V gene sequence: CDR1 SGHVS, CDR2 FNYEAQ. On this clone: Its cognate antigen is unknown.

Sequencing was performed with immunoSEQ multiplex PCR; in TCRdb, only in-frame clones are kept and a portion is missing. The profile shows 50,000 to 65,000 clones, roughly nine tenths of them singletons. This TCR was recovered from an adult with an advanced solid tumor such as melanoma, head and neck, liver or kidney cancer. The sample here was CD4+ or CD8+ T cells sorted from blood, taken in a trial of the OX40 agonist ivuxolimab. The chain is built from TRBV7-6 and TRBJ2-5; 8 bases map to TRBD1. DNA for the CDR3: TGTGCCAGCAGCTTAGCCTCCACAGGGGGACAGACCCAGTACTTC. Its protein is CASSLASTGGQTQYF.